These 13 T cell receptor beta chains originate from one sample sequenced in a study of sequential checkpoint blockade in melanoma. Noted treatment: randomized to nivolumab then ipilimumab (arm A) or the reverse (arm B). Clones were read by immunoSEQ multiplex PCR, and TCRdb kept only the in-frame ones, dropping some. The sample shows around 40,000 clones, approximately 90% of them seen only once. Sequencing used CD8+ T cells sorted from blood (inferred from file names), obtained from a patient given nivolumab and ipilimumab in sequence. The source is a human donor with melanoma.

This chain links TRBV5-4 with TRBJ2-7; 10 nucleotides match TRBD1. Germline CDR1 SGHNT, CDR2 YYREEE (reference sequence). V lost 8 bases, J lost 3 bases, and 8 bases stayed unmatched. This CDR3 contains 14 residues. The CDR3 sequence is CASWDRGFFYEQYF. For the CDR3, the DNA is TGTGCCAGTTGGGACAGGGGCTTCTTCTACGAGCAGTACTTC.

There are a few counts of this clone. The chain couples TRBV29-1 to TRBJ2-3, with D tentatively TRBD2 (6 bases). In germline, CDR1 is SQVTM, CDR2 ANQGSEA. Trimming shortened V by 0 bases and J by 1 base, and 20 bases separated the two germline ends. CDR3 length: 18 residues. The CDR3 DNA follows: TGCAGCGTTGAAGATCTAGTACCGGGACTCAGGGGCACAGATACGCAGTATTTT. This sequence encodes CSVEDLVPGLRGTDTQYF.

The rearrangement joins TRBV19 to TRBJ2-1; 13 positions agree with TRBD2. The CDR3 consists of 13 residues. Per germline, CDR1 LNHDA and CDR2 SQIVND (reference sequence). With 3 bases clipped from V and 12 bases from J, the junction kept 2 bases outside the gene matches. The CDR3 sequence: CASSMWTSGRQFF. The CDR3 DNA follows: TGTGCCAGTAGTATGTGGACTAGCGGGAGGCAGTTCTTC. Drawing the rest from reference TRBV19 and TRBJ2-1, the complete variable domain is DGGITQSPKYLFRKEGQNVTLSCEQNLNHDAMYWYRQDPGQGLRLIYYSQIVNDFQKGDIAEGYSVSREKKESFPLTVTSAQKNPTAFYLCASSMWTSGRQFFGPGTRLTVL.

This clone was seen a handful of times. This sequence joins TRBV7-9 and TRBJ1-3; perhaps TRBD1 as D (5 bases). The CDR3 has 14 amino acids. From germline, CDR1 is SEHNR and CDR2 FQNEAQ (reference sequence). V shed 8 bases and J shed 1 base, with 12 bases lying between them. CDR3 nucleotides: TGTGCCAGCGGAACCGGGACTTCTGGAAACACCATATATTTT. Translation gives CASGTGTSGNTIYF.

This rearrangement joins TRBV7-9 to TRBJ1-2; TRBD1 aligns across 7 bases. The germline gives CDR1 SEHNR, CDR2 FQNEAQ (reference sequence). V shed 4 bases and J 4 bases; nucleotides not matched to a gene: 9. CDR3 size: 15 residues. The CDR3 nucleotides read TGTGCCAGCAGCTCGGCAGGGGGGCGCGTCTATGGCTACACCTTC. Translating it yields CASSSAGGRVYGYTF.

This clone was counted a single time. The chain uses TRBV29-1 and TRBJ2-5, with D possibly matching TRBD2 (5 bases). Trimming took 0 bases from V and 3 from J, leaving 17 bases between them. Germline V gives CDR1 SQVTM, CDR2 ANQGSEA. This CDR3 has 16 amino acids. The CDR3 loop reads CSVEDSPTSAKETQYF. The CDR3 bases are TGCAGCGTTGAAGATTCCCCTACTAGTGCAAAAGAGACCCAGTACTTC.

This rearrangement joins TRBV27 to TRBJ2-7, with D unresolved. CDR1 is MNHEY and CDR2 is SMNVEV in the germline V gene (reference sequence). Trimming took 2 bases from V and 2 from J, leaving 10 bases between them. The CDR3 totals 14 residues. The CDR3 is CASSLGQATYEQYF. CDR3 DNA sequence: TGTGCCAGCAGTTTAGGCCAGGCGACCTACGAGCAGTACTTC.

The CDR3 sequence is CATSRWTSGTTGELFF. DNA for the CDR3: TGTGCCACCAGCAGGTGGACTAGCGGTACCACCGGGGAGCTGTTTTTT. The chain links TRBV15 to TRBJ2-2; 10 bases are shared with TRBD2. V lost 3 bases and J lost 4; bases outside the gene matches: 5. Germline lookup yields CDR1 LNHNV and CDR2 YYDKDF (reference sequence). CDR3 length equals 16 residues.

This chain connects TRBV7-8 to TRBJ2-5; 7 nucleotides align to TRBD1. Gene TRBJ2-7 matches the end of the DNA better, so the J call may be wrong. The CDR3 contains 16 residues. Germline assignment: CDR1 SGHVS and CDR2 FQNEAQ. The CDR3 here is CASSLRTGERRDEQYF. In nucleotides, the CDR3 is TGTGCCAGCAGCTTAAGAACAGGGGAACGGCGGGACGAGCAGTACTTC.

This chain links TRBV7-9 with TRBJ2-5; a weak D match, TRBD1 (6 bases). The CDR3 loop spans 16 amino acids. The germline V gene has CDR1 SEHNR and CDR2 FQNEAQ (reference sequence). V was pared by 3 bases and J by 1 base, with 15 bases between. CDR3 loop: CASSFSGAPVQETQYF. For the CDR3, the DNA is TGTGCCAGCAGCTTCTCAGGGGCTCCTGTCCAAGAGACCCAGTACTTC.

V usage is TRBV7-8 and J usage is TRBJ2-3, with TRBD2 matching 7 bases. Germline V gives CDR1 SGHVS, CDR2 FQNEAQ. Germline trimming cut 5 bases from V and 5 bases from J; bases unmatched to any gene: 7. CDR3 length: 14 residues. Here the CDR3 DNA reads TGTGCCAGCAGCCAAGCGGGGACGGGAGATACGCAGTATTTT. This codes for CASSQAGTGDTQYF.

The chain couples TRBV4-3 to TRBJ1-5; D not resolved. The CDR3 covers 14 residues. V was cut by 0 bases and J by 2 bases, with 5 bases left in between. Germline V gene data show CDR1 as LGHNA and CDR2 as YSLEER. The CDR3 protein is CASSQDKRNQPQHF. As DNA, the CDR3 is TGCGCCAGCAGCCAAGATAAGCGCAATCAGCCCCAGCATTTT.

The chain has TRBV13 and TRBJ2-7; a weak D match, TRBD1 (6 bases). This CDR3 has 13 amino acids. Trimming removed 1 base at V and 2 bases at J, with 6 bases between. In germline, CDR1 is PRHDT, CDR2 FYEKMQ (reference sequence). CDR3 residues: CASSLEGAYEQYV. The DNA of the CDR3 is TGTGCCAGCAGCTTAGAGGGGGCCTACGAGCAGTACGTC.